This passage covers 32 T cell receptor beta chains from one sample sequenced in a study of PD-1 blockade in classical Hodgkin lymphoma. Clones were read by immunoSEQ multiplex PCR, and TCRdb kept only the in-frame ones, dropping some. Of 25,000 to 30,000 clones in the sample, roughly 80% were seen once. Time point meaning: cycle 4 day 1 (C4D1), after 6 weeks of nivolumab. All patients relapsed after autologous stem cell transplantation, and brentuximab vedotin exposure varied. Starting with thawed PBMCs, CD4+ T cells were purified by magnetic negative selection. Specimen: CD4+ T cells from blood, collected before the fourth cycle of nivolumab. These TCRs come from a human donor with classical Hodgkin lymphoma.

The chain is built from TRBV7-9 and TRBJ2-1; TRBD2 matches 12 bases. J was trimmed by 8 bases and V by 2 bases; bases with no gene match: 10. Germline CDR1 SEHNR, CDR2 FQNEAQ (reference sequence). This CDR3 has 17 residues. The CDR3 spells CASSLSLAGGPWDEQFF. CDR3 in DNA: TGTGCCAGCAGCTTAAGTCTAGCGGGGGGGCCCTGGGATGAGCAGTTCTTC. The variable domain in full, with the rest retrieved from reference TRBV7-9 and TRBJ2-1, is DTGVSQNPRHKITKRGQNVTFRCDPISEHNRLYWYRQTLGQGPEFLTYFQNEAQLEKSRLLSDRFSAERPKGSFSTLEIQRTEQGDSAMYLCASSLSLAGGPWDEQFFGPGTRLTVL.

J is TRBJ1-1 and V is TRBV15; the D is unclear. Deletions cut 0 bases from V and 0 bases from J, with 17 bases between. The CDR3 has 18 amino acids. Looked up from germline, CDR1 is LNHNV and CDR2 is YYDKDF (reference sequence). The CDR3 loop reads CATSREPGRFWLNTEAFF. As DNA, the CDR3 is TGTGCCACCAGCAGAGAGCCCGGGAGGTTTTGGCTGAACACTGAAGCTTTCTTT.

For the CDR3, the DNA is TGTGCCAGCAGCTTAGGGTGGGGACAGAATTATGGCTACACCTTC. Translating it yields CASSLGWGQNYGYTF. V gene TRBV7-6 combines with J gene TRBJ1-2, with 7 bases that match TRBD1. The junction had 7 bases not matched to a gene; V was cut back by 1 base and J by 5 bases. The CDR3 runs to 15 residues. Germline CDR1 reads SGHVS; CDR2 reads FNYEAQ.

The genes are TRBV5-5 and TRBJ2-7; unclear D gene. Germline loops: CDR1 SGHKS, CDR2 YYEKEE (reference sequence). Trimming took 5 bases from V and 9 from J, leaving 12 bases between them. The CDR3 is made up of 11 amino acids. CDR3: CASSSSAMQYF. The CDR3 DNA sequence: TGTGCCAGCAGTTCCTCGGCCATGCAGTACTTC.

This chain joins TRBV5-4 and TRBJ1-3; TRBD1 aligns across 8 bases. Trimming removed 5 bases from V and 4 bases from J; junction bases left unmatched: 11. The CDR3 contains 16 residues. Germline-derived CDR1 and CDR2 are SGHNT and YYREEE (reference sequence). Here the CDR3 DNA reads TGTGCCAGCAGTCGGACAGGGCTTGAAGGGGGAAACACCATATATTTT. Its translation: CASSRTGLEGGNTIYF.

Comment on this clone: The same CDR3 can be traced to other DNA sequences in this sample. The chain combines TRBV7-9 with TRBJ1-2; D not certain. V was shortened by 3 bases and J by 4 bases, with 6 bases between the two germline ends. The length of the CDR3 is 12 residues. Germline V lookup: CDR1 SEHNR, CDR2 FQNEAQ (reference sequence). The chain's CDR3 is CASSLEGYGYTF. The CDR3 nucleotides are TGTGCCAGCAGCTTGGAGGGCTATGGCTACACCTTC.

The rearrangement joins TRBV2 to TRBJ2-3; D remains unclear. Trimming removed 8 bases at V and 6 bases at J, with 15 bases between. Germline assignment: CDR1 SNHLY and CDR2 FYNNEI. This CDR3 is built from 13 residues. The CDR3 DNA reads TGTGCCAGCGGCAGTGGGTGGGTCGATACGCAGTATTTT. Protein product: CASGSGWVDTQYF.

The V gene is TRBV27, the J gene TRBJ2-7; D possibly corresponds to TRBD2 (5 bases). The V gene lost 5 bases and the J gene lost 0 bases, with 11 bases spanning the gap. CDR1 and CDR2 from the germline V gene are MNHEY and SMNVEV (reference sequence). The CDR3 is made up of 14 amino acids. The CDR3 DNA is TGTGCCAGCAGTCAGCGGATCAGCTCCTACGAGCAGTACTTC. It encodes CASSQRISSYEQYF.

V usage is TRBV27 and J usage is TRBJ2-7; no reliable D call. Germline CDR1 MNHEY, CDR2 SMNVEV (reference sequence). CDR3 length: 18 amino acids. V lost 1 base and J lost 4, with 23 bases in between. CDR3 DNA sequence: TGTGCCAGCAGTTTATATGTCTCGGCAGACGAGGACGGATACGAGCAGTACTTC. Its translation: CASSLYVSADEDGYEQYF.

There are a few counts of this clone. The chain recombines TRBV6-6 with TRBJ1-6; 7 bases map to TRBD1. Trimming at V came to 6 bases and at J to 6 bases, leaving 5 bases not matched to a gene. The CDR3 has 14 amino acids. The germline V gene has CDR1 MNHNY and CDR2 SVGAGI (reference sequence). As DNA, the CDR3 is TGTGCCAGCAGCCCCCGACAGGGTAATTCACCCCTCCACTTT. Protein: CASSPRQGNSPLHF.

CDR3 nucleotide sequence: TGTGCCAGCACCTCCCCCGGGGGTTACGAGCAGTACTTC. Its translation is CASTSPGGYEQYF. The chain combines TRBV6-6 with TRBJ2-7; D might be TRBD2 (6 bases). Germline values: CDR1 MNHNY, CDR2 SVGAGI (reference sequence). The V and J ends lost 7 bases and 4 bases respectively, with 14 bases between them. The CDR3 runs to 13 residues.

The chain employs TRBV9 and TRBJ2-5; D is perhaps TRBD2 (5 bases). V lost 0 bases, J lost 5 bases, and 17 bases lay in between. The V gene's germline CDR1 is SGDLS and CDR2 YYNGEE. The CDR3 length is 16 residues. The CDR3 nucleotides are TGTGCCAGCAGCGTAGGAAGGTTGGTCTCGGGGGAGACCCAGTACTTC. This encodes CASSVGRLVSGETQYF.

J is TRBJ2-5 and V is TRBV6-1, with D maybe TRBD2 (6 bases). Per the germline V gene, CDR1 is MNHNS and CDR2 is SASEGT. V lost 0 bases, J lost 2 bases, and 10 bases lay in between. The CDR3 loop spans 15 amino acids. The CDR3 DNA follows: TGTGCCAGCAGTGAAGCGCTTCGGGGGCAAGAGACCCAGTACTTC. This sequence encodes CASSEALRGQETQYF.

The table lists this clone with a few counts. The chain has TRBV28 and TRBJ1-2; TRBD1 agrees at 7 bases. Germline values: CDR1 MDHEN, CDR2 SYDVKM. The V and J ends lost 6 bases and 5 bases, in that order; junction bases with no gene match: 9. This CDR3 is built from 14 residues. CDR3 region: CASRTPGTVYGYTF. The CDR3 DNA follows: TGTGCCAGCAGGACCCCCGGGACAGTGTATGGCTACACCTTC.

The CDR3 sequence is CASRRQGFLAGANVLTF. The CDR3 nucleotides read TGTGCCAGCAGACGACAGGGCTTCCTCGCCGGGGCCAACGTCCTGACTTTC. The rearrangement links TRBV2 to TRBJ2-6, with TRBD1 matching 7 bases. Germline-derived CDR1 and CDR2 are SNHLY and FYNNEI. Germline trimming cut 6 bases from V and 4 bases from J; bases unmatched to any gene: 12. This CDR3 spans 17 amino acids.

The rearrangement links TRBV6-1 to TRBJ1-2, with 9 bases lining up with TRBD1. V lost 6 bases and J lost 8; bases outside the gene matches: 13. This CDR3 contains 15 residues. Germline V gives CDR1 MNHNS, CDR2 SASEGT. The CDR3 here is CASRPPGTGRLGYTF. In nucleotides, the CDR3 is TGTGCCAGCAGGCCCCCCGGGACAGGGAGGCTCGGCTACACCTTC.

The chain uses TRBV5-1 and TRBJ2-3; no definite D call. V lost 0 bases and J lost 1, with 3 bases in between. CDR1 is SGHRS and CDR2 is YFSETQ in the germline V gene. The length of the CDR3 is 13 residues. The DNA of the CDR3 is TGCGCCAGCAGCTTGGAGGGCACAGATACGCAGTATTTT. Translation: CASSLEGTDTQYF.

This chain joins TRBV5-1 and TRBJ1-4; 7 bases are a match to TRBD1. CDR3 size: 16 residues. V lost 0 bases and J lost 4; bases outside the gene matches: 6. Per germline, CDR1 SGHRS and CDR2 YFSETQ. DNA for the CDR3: TGCGCCAGCAGCTTGGAAGGGACAGCGGGTAATGAAAAACTGTTTTTT. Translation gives CASSLEGTAGNEKLFF.

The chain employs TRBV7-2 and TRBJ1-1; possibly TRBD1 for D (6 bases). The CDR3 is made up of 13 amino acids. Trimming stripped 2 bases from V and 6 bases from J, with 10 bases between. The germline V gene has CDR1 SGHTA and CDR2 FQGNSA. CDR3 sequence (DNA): TGTGCCAGCAGCTTATGGGGGGCGGCTGAAGCTTTCTTT. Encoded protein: CASSLWGAAEAFF.

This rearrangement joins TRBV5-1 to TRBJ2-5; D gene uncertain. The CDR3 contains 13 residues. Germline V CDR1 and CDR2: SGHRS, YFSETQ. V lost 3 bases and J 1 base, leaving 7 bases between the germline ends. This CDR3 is CASSYTGQETQYF. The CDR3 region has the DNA TGCGCCAGCAGCTATACGGGCCAAGAGACCCAGTACTTC.

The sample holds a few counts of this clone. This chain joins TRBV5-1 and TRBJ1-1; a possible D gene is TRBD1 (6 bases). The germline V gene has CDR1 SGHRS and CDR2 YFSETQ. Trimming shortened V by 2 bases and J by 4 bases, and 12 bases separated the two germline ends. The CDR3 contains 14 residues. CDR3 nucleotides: TGCGCCAGCAGCTTTACAGGGTGGGCCACTGAAGCTTTCTTT. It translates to CASSFTGWATEAFF.

The CDR3 DNA sequence: TGTGCCAGCAGCTTTGGGACAGGAAACGAGCAGTACTTC. Translation gives CASSFGTGNEQYF. The gene calls are TRBV7-9 and TRBJ2-7, with TRBD1 identical over 8 bases. This CDR3 is 13 amino acids long. J lost 5 bases, V lost 3 bases, and 3 bases had no gene match. Germline V gene sequence: CDR1 SEHNR, CDR2 FQNEAQ (reference sequence).

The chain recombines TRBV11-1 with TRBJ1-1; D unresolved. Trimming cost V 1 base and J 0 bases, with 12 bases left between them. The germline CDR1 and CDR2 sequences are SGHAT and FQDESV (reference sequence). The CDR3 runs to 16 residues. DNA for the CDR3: TGTGCCAGCAGCTTAGGGTCGTGGACGATGAACACTGAAGCTTTCTTT. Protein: CASSLGSWTMNTEAFF.

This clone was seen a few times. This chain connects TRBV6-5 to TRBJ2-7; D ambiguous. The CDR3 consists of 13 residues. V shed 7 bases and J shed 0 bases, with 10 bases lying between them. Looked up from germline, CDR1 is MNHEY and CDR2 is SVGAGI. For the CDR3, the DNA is TGTGCCAGCATCGGGCAGAACTCCTACGAGCAGTACTTC. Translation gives CASIGQNSYEQYF.

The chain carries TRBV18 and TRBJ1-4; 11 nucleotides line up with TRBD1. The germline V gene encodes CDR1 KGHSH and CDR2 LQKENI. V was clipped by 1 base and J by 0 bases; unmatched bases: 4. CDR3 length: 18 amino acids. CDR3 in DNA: TGTGCCAGCTCACCACGTCCGGGACAGGGGGCAACTAATGAAAAACTGTTTTTT. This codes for CASSPRPGQGATNEKLFF. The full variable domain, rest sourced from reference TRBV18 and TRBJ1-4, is NAGVMQNPRHLVRRRGQEARLRCSPMKGHSHVYWYRQLPEEGLKFMVYLQKENIIDESGMPKERFSAEFPKEGPSILRIQQVVRGDSAAYFCASSPRPGQGATNEKLFFGSGTQLSVL.

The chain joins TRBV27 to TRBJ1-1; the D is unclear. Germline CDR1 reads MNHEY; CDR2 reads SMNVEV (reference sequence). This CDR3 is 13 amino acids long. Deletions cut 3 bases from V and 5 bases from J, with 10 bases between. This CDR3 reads CASSFIGKTEAFF. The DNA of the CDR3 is TGTGCCAGCAGTTTCATCGGGAAAACTGAAGCTTTCTTT.

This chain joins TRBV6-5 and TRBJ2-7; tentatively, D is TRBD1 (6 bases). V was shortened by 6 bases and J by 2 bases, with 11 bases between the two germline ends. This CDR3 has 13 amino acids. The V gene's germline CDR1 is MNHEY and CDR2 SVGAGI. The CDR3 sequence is CASRPQGPYEQYF. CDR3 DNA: TGTGCCAGCAGGCCACAGGGACCCTACGAGCAGTACTTC.

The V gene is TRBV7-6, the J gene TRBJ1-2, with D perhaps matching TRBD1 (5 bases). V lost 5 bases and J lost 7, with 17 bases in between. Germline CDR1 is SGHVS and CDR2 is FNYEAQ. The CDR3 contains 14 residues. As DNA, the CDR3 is TGTGCCAGCAGCCCCCGGGACGTCGTCCTTGGCTACACCTTC. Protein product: CASSPRDVVLGYTF.

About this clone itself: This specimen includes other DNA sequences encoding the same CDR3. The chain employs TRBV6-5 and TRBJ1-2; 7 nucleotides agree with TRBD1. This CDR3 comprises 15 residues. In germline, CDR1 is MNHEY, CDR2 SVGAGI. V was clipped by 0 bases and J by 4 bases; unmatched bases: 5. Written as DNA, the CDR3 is TGTGCCAGCAGTTACTCGATCAGGGGGAGCTATGGCTACACCTTC. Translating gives CASSYSIRGSYGYTF.

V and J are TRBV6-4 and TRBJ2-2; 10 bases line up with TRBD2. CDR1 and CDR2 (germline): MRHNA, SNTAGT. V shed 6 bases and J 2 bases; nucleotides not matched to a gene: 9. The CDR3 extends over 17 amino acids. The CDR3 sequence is CASRNVAGGSNTGELFF. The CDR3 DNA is TGTGCCAGCAGGAACGTAGCGGGGGGCTCAAACACCGGGGAGCTGTTTTTT.

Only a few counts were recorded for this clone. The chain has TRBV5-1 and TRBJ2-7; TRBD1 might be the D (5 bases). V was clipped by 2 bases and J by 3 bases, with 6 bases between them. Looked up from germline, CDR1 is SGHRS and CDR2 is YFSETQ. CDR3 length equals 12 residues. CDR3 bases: TGCGCCAGCAGCTTACAGGACTACGAGCAGTACTTC. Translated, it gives CASSLQDYEQYF.

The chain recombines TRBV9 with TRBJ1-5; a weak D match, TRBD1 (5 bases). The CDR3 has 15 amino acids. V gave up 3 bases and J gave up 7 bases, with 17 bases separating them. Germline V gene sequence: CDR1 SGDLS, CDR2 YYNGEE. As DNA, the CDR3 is TGTGCCAGCAGCGCTACCGGGGACCTGATCCAGCCCCAGCATTTT. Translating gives CASSATGDLIQPQHF.